The next 15 T cell receptor beta chains were all read from a single sample in a study of tumor-infiltrating lymphocytes in primary liver carcinoma. Production of TCR beta cDNA used around 500 ng total RNA together with a constant-region primer. Slightly modified ARM-PCR, run as three nested multiplex PCR rounds, produced the TCR beta libraries. It was with TRBV1-TRBV30 forward primers and a C-beta reverse primer that the first two PCR rounds were run, at around 9 cycles each. TCRdb redid the calling of the multiplex PCR reads with MiXCR, one entry per CDR3 protein. The profile shows about 92,000 distinct CDR3 sequences, around 70% of them singletons. Taking about 19-31 mg of unsorted bulk tissue, the authors co-extracted RNA and DNA. The specimen sequenced was tumor-adjacent normal liver tissue. Receptors were obtained from a middle-aged man with primary liver carcinoma and hepatitis B virus infection.

As for this clonotype: One end of the junction fails to match germline, which may point to a read error. This chain joins TRBV11-2 and TRBJ2-7, with 8 bases that match TRBD1. Germline assignment: CDR1 SGHAT and CDR2 FQNNGV. The CDR3 contains 13 residues. CDR3 in DNA: TGTGCCTGCAGCACCAGGACAGGGCGGGAGCAGTACTTC. Translated: CACSTRTGREQYF.

This clonotype was detected once. A junction end diverges from the germline sequence, so it may reflect a read error. The chain uses TRBV5-4 and TRBJ2-5, with D hard to call. CDR3 size: 14 residues. Germline V gives CDR1 SGHNT, CDR2 YYREEE (reference sequence). The CDR3 sequence is CVSSFNVSLETQYF. The CDR3 nucleotides read TGTGTCAGCAGCTTCAATGTCAGTTTGGAGACCCAGTACTTC.

Remarks on this clonotype: This may be a read error, as it is one base from a much larger clone. This chain connects TRBV5-5 to TRBJ2-7, with D possibly matching TRBD1 (6 bases). CDR1 is SGHKS, CDR2 YYEKEE, per germline (reference sequence). The CDR3 contains 13 residues. Here the CDR3 DNA reads TGTGCCAGCAGCACCGGGCAGGGGAGCGAGCAGCACTTC. Its protein product is CASSTGQGSEQHF.

This clonotype was observed many times. The chain carries TRBV30 and TRBJ1-3; D unclear. This CDR3 comprises 13 residues. Germline CDR1 and CDR2: GTSNPN and SVGIG (reference sequence). V dropped 2 bases and J dropped 2 bases, with 7 bases sitting between them. CDR3 nucleotides: TGTGCCTGGAGTCAGGAGGCTGGAAACACCATATATTTT. Protein: CAWSQEAGNTIYF.

In its sample, this clonotype was seen once. The V gene is TRBV20-1, the J gene TRBJ1-2; possible D gene TRBD1, 6 bases. The germline CDR1 and CDR2 sequences are DFQATT and SNEGSKA (reference sequence). Trimming shortened V by 2 bases and J by 1 base, and 11 bases separated the two germline ends. The CDR3 contains 14 residues. The CDR3 spells CSARRQAFNYGYTF. Here the CDR3 DNA reads TGCAGTGCTAGAAGACAGGCCTTTAACTATGGCTACACCTTC.

Comment on this clonotype: The junction departs from the called germline gene at one end, perhaps through a read error. V gene TRBV11-2 combines with J gene TRBJ2-7; D remains unclear. Germline V gene lookup returns CDR1 SGHAT and CDR2 FQNNGV. The CDR3 consists of 15 residues. DNA of the CDR3: TGTGCTAGCAGCAAGGTCCAAGGTAAATCCTACGAGCAATACTTC. Its translation is CASSKVQGKSYEQYF.

This clonotype was detected only a few times. A much more abundant neighbour one base away suggests this may be a read error. The chain is built from TRBV5-1 and TRBJ2-7; the D is unclear. This CDR3 is built from 14 residues. Germline V gene data show CDR1 as SGHRS and CDR2 as YFSETQ. The CDR3 DNA reads as TGCGCCAACAGCTTGGAAGCCTTCTCCTACGAGCAGTACTTC. Encoded protein: CANSLEAFSYEQYF.

The count of this clonotype is one. The chain is built from TRBV11-2 and TRBJ2-7; the D gene is possibly TRBD2 (6 bases). Trimming took 7 bases from V and 4 from J, leaving 17 bases between them. The CDR3 totals 14 residues. In germline, CDR1 is SGHAT, CDR2 FQNNGV. CDR3: CASTMATSQYEQYF. In DNA form, the CDR3 reads TGTGCCAGCACCATGGCGACTAGTCAGTACGAGCAGTACTTC.

As concerns this clonotype: One base away lies a much larger clone, so this may be a sequencing read error. The J gene is TRBJ2-2, the V gene TRBV4-2, with D hard to call. This CDR3 contains 12 residues. CDR1 LGHNA and CDR2 YNFKEQ come from the germline V gene. The CDR3 spells CVSGSNTGELFF. CDR3 nucleotides: TGTGTCAGTGGTTCGAACACCGGGGAGCTGTTTTTT.

A remark on this clonotype: A much more abundant neighbour one base away suggests this may be a read error. DNA for the CDR3: TGTGCCAGCAGCCCTAGCGGGACCTACGAGCAGCACTTC. Its translation is CASSPSGTYEQHF. The chain combines TRBV6-6 with TRBJ2-7; 9 nucleotides line up with TRBD2. This CDR3 spans 13 amino acids. Germline CDR1 is MNHNY and CDR2 is SVGAGI (reference sequence).

Worth noting for this clonotype: At one end the junction does not follow the germline gene, possibly because of a read error. This chain uses TRBV7-9 with TRBJ2-7; D is possibly TRBD2 (5 bases). This CDR3 has 13 amino acids. CDR1 SEHNR and CDR2 FQNEAQ come from the germline V gene (reference sequence). CDR3 DNA sequence: TGTGGCAGCGGCCCCTCCAGCTCCTACGAGCAGTACTTC. Protein: CGSGPSSSYEQYF.

For this clonotype: The germline gene is not matched at one end of the junction; a read error may be the cause. This sequence joins TRBV11-3 and TRBJ1-1, with D possibly being TRBD1 (5 bases). The CDR3 length is 13 residues. CDR1 is SGHNT, CDR2 YENEEA, per germline. Here the CDR3 reads CASSLAGGTKAFF. The CDR3 DNA sequence: TGCGCCAGCAGCTTAGCGGGGGGGACTAAAGCTTTCTTT.

The genes are TRBV21-1 and TRBJ2-1; no check of the table's D call, TRBD1, against the DNA was made. TRBV21-1 is described as a pseudogene. The CDR3 loop spans 22 amino acids. The CDR3 protein is CASSKVLLQGASVAGTKGEQFF. The CDR3 DNA reads TGTGCCAGCAGCAAAGTATTACTCCAGGGGGCATCGGTAGCGGGGACTAAAGGGGAGCAGTTCTTC.

With regard to this clonotype: One junction end does not reproduce the germline sequence, and a read error may be involved. This chain links TRBV11-2 with TRBJ2-7, with 8 positions matching TRBD2. Germline V lookup: CDR1 SGHAT, CDR2 FQNNGV. The CDR3 runs to 14 residues. The CDR3 loop is CASTRAGVCYEQYF. The CDR3 DNA follows: TGTGCCAGCACCCGAGCGGGAGTGTGCTACGAGCAGTATTTC.

A note on this clonotype: Since a much larger clone is just one base distant, this may be a read error. The V gene is TRBV10-2, the J gene TRBJ1-6, with a tentative D call TRBD1 (6 bases). Germline V CDR1 and CDR2: WSHSY, SAAADI. Trimming took 1 base from V and 6 from J, leaving 10 bases between them. The CDR3 has 15 residues. The CDR3 nucleotides are TGCGCCAGCAGTGAGTTTCCACAGGGTAATTCACCCCTCCACTTT. This gives the protein CASSEFPQGNSPLHF.